A selection of T cell receptor beta chains follows, all from one sample in a study of control samples from healthy donors and cancer patients. Repertoires were generated with immunoSEQ multiplex PCR, while TCRdb's copy carries only in-frame clones and drops some. The table includes some 82,000 clones, roughly 84% detected once. Material for sequencing was PBMCs. The receptors here all came from a man aged 60-69 years with head and neck cancer. CDR3s include the opening cysteine and the closing phenylalanine or tryptophan. A D gene is named only where the DNA matches it firmly. Rows give clone size only sometimes, using once, few, many, or a class for an expanded clone.

CDR3 protein	CDR3 DNA	D gene	V gene	clone size	J gene
CASSDSSYEQYF	TGTGCCAGCTCAGACAGCTCCTACGAGCAGTACTTC	NA	TRBV18	once	TRBJ2-7
CASSQDLQSRRVLRPSTEAFF	TGCGCCAGCAGCCAAGATCTCCAATCCCGACGAGTGCTACGTCCAAGCACTGAAGCTTTCTTT	NA	TRBV4-1	few	TRBJ1-1
CAISEESGYEQYF	TGTGCCATCAGTGAGGAGTCAGGCTACGAGCAGTACTTC	NA	TRBV10-3	few	TRBJ2-7
CASRPAGAHYEQYF	TGTGCCAGCCGCCCAGCGGGAGCGCACTACGAGCAGTACTTC	TRBD2	TRBV7-9	NA	TRBJ2-7
CASIGQGFKETQYF	TGTGCCAGCATCGGGCAGGGGTTTAAAGAGACCCAGTACTTC	NA	TRBV2	NA	TRBJ2-5
CASSLVTVSGNTIYF	TGTGCCAGCAGCTTGGTTACGGTCTCTGGAAACACCATATATTTT	NA	TRBV5-6	NA	TRBJ1-3
CASSLGYVNTEAFF	TGTGCCAGCAGTTTGGGGTACGTCAACACTGAAGCTTTCTTT	NA	TRBV7-9	NA	TRBJ1-1
CASTNGGIGNTIYF	TGTGCCAGCACCAACGGGGGGATCGGAAACACCATATATTTT	NA	TRBV2	NA	TRBJ1-3
CASSLRDSPLHF	TGTGCCAGCAGCTTAAGAGATTCACCCCTCCACTTT	NA	TRBV13	NA	TRBJ1-6
CASKGYQNSPLHF	TGTGCCAGCAAGGGGTACCAGAATTCACCCCTCCACTTT	NA	TRBV2	NA	TRBJ1-6
CASSLVGAGTGELFF	TGTGCCAGCAGCTTGGTGGGGGCCGGGACCGGGGAGCTGTTTTTT	NA	TRBV5-4	NA	TRBJ2-2
CASSQDVQGPYSPLHF	TGTGCCAGCAGCCAAGATGTACAGGGGCCTTATTCACCCCTCCACTTT	TRBD1	TRBV4-2	NA	TRBJ1-6
CSATTPGTGEKLFF	TGCAGCGCCACAACGCCGGGGACGGGTGAAAAACTGTTTTTT	NA	TRBV29-1	NA	TRBJ1-4
CASSHRKSRRDTEAFF	TGTGCCAGCAGTCACCGAAAAAGCCGCCGTGACACTGAAGCTTTCTTT	NA	TRBV27	NA	TRBJ1-1
CASSPGQREKLFF	TGTGCCAGCAGCCCGGGACAGAGGGAAAAACTGTTTTTT	TRBD1	TRBV12-3/TRBV12-4	NA	TRBJ1-4
CASSIPAAETQYF	TGTGCCAGCAGCATACCAGCAGCAGAGACCCAGTACTTC	NA	TRBV6-5	once	TRBJ2-5
CSASLWAGSYNEQFF	TGCAGTGCTAGTCTTTGGGCAGGGTCCTACAATGAGCAGTTCTTC	NA	TRBV20-1	NA	TRBJ2-1
CASSLAPSSRLNEQFF	TGTGCCAGCAGCTTAGCCCCCAGCAGTAGGCTCAATGAGCAGTTCTTC	NA	TRBV7-6	NA	TRBJ2-1